The 16 T cell receptor beta chains in this list originate from one sample, sequenced in a study of CD8 T cells in Susac syndrome. Random hexamers were used to reverse transcribe an amount of about 0.5 to 1 ug RNA. TCRdb re-analysed the immunoSEQ multiplex PCR reads in MiXCR, keeping a single row per CDR3 protein. The sample has about 200,000 distinct CDR3 sequences; approximately 90% are singletons. Sequenced sample: CD8+ T cells from PBMCs. Receptors originate from a human donor with multiple sclerosis.

CDR3 nucleotide sequence: TGCGCCAGCAGCCAAGAACCAGGGGCGACCTATGGCTACACCTTC. Residues: CASSQEPGATYGYTF. The V call is TRBV4-1, the J call TRBJ1-2, with a weak D call TRBD1 (6 bases). Deletions cut 0 bases from V and 4 bases from J, with 12 bases between. Germline CDR1 is MGHRA and CDR2 is YSYEKL. The CDR3 has 15 amino acids.

The genes are TRBV9 and TRBJ1-4, with 7 bases that match TRBD1. V lost 3 bases and J lost 3; bases outside the gene matches: 5. CDR1 is SGDLS and CDR2 is YYNGEE in the germline V gene. The CDR3 spans 15 residues. As DNA, the CDR3 is TGTGCCAGCAGCGGCCGAGGGACAGCTAATGAAAAACTGTTTTTT. It codes for CASSGRGTANEKLFF. Variable domain in full (rest from reference TRBV9 and TRBJ1-4): DSGVTQTPKHLITATGQRVTLRCSPRSGDLSVYWYQQSLDQGLQFLIQYYNGEERAKGNILERFSAQQFPDLHSELNLSSLELGDSALYFCASSGRGTANEKLFFGSGTQLSVL.

The sample holds one count of this clonotype. The chain employs TRBV19 and TRBJ2-2; 7 nucleotides match TRBD2. CDR3 size: 17 residues. V dropped 2 bases and J dropped 6; count of bases not matched to a gene: 12. The germline gives CDR1 LNHDA, CDR2 SQIVND (reference sequence). CDR3 in amino acids: CASSIREAGPNPGELFF. The CDR3 nucleotides read TGTGCCAGTAGTATACGCGAAGCGGGACCTAACCCCGGGGAGCTGTTTTTT.

J is TRBJ2-7 and V is TRBV9, with D possibly matching TRBD1 (6 bases). Germline CDR1 is SGDLS and CDR2 is YYNGEE. This CDR3 spans 16 amino acids. V was clipped by 4 bases and J by 5 bases, with 22 bases between them. The CDR3: CASSTHNRALLHEQYF. In DNA, the CDR3 is TGTGCCAGCAGCACACACAACAGGGCTCTCCTTCACGAGCAGTACTTC.

The rearrangement links TRBV6-1 to TRBJ2-2, with D maybe TRBD2 (5 bases). Deletions cut 1 base from V and 6 bases from J, with 24 bases between. CDR3 length: 19 amino acids. Germline CDR1 reads MNHNS; CDR2 reads SASEGT. The CDR3 is CASSEVPSSAARAPGELFF. DNA of the CDR3: TGTGCCAGCAGTGAAGTCCCTTCCTCGGCCGCGAGGGCCCCCGGGGAGCTGTTTTTT.

The chain links TRBV7-8 to TRBJ2-3; 8 nucleotides line up with TRBD1. V was clipped by 5 bases and J by 0 bases; unmatched bases: 4. Germline values: CDR1 SGHVS, CDR2 FQNEAQ. The CDR3 contains 15 residues. CDR3 loop: CASSPRTGSTDTQYF. CDR3 DNA: TGTGCCAGCAGCCCCCGGACAGGGAGCACAGATACGCAGTATTTT.

The J gene is TRBJ1-2, the V gene TRBV29-1; 10 nucleotides agree with TRBD1. The V gene end was trimmed by 3 bases and the J gene end by 1 base; junction bases not matched to a gene: 14. The CDR3 length is 18 residues. Germline V gene lookup returns CDR1 SQVTM and CDR2 ANQGSEA. The CDR3 DNA reads as TGCAGCGTTGAGGGTGTCGGACAGGGGGAATCGGGTAACTATGGCTACACCTTC. This sequence encodes CSVEGVGQGESGNYGYTF. Full variable domain (remainder filled in from reference TRBV29-1 and TRBJ1-2): SAVISQKPSRDICQRGTSLTIQCQVDSQVTMMFWYRQQPGQSLTLIATANQGSEATYESGFVIDKFPISRPNLTFSTLTVSNMSPEDSSIYLCSVEGVGQGESGNYGYTFGSGTRLTVV.

The J gene is TRBJ2-7, the V gene TRBV28; 9 nucleotides match TRBD1. The germline CDR1 and CDR2 sequences are MDHEN and SYDVKM. The J segment lost 3 bases and the V segment lost 2 bases, leaving 8 bases of the junction unmatched. The CDR3 spans 16 residues. The CDR3 sequence is CASSLTTGQGFYEQYF. The CDR3 nucleotides read TGTGCCAGCAGTTTAACAACGGGACAGGGCTTCTACGAGCAGTACTTC.

Here the CDR3 DNA reads TGTGCCAGCAGCTCCACGGGGGTTCTCGCTTCCGCCGGGGAGCTGTTTTTT. Its protein is CASSSTGVLASAGELFF. The chain is built from TRBV7-9 and TRBJ2-2, with a possible D match to TRBD2 (6 bases). Germline values: CDR1 SEHNR, CDR2 FQNEAQ (reference sequence). The CDR3 has 17 amino acids. Between the trimmed V and J ends, which lost 4 bases and 6 bases, there was a span of 21 bases. Looking up the rest from reference TRBV7-9 and TRBJ2-2 gives the full variable domain: DTGVSQNPRHKITKRGQNVTFRCDPISEHNRLYWYRQTLGQGPEFLTYFQNEAQLEKSRLLSDRFSAERPKGSFSTLEIQRTEQGDSAMYLCASSSTGVLASAGELFFGEGSRLTVL.

J is TRBJ2-1 and V is TRBV19; D unclear. Trimming removed 0 bases at V and 8 bases at J, with 8 bases between. The CDR3 runs 13 residues. Per germline, CDR1 LNHDA and CDR2 SQIVND (reference sequence). The CDR3 DNA reads TGTGCCAGTAGTATAGATCTGCTCTATGAGCAGTTCTTC. Its translation is CASSIDLLYEQFF.

This clonotype was counted between two and nine times. The chain carries TRBV7-2 and TRBJ2-3; 8 nucleotides align to TRBD2. The CDR3 sequence is 14 residues long. J lost 1 base, V lost 6 bases, and 3 bases had no gene match. Germline values: CDR1 SGHTA, CDR2 FQGNSA. Here the CDR3 reads CASSPGGGTDTQYF. CDR3 in DNA: TGTGCCAGCAGTCCGGGGGGGGGCACAGATACGCAGTATTTT.

The rearrangement joins TRBV20-1 to TRBJ1-1; D is unresolved. The germline V gene has CDR1 DFQATT and CDR2 SNEGSKA (reference sequence). The V and J ends lost 5 bases and 1 base respectively, with 14 bases between them. The CDR3 is 14 residues long. In DNA, the CDR3 is TGCAGTGCTCCCCGGGTCAGTGGGAACACTGAAGCTTTCTTT. Residues: CSAPRVSGNTEAFF.

The V gene is TRBV7-3, the J gene TRBJ2-7; TRBD2 might be the D (6 bases). Germline lookup yields CDR1 SGHTA and CDR2 FQGTGA. CDR3 length: 15 amino acids. The V end was cut by 1 base, the J end by 2 bases, with 12 bases between. The CDR3 spells CASSLMAEGPYEQYF. CDR3 nucleotides: TGTGCCAGCAGCTTAATGGCGGAGGGCCCCTACGAGCAGTACTTC.

This chain joins TRBV4-1 and TRBJ2-1; 8 bases are a match to TRBD2. From germline, CDR1 is MGHRA and CDR2 YSYEKL. J lost 8 bases, V lost 0 bases, and 12 bases had no gene match. The CDR3 consists of 17 residues. The CDR3 DNA is TGCGCCAGCAGCCAAGATCGCCAGAGCGGGAGCGCGGATGAGCAGTTCTTC. This sequence encodes CASSQDRQSGSADEQFF.

The V gene is TRBV2, the J gene TRBJ2-3; the D is unclear. Trimming left V 2 bases short and J 6 bases short, with 21 bases between. This CDR3 spans 17 amino acids. Germline loops: CDR1 SNHLY, CDR2 FYNNEI. The CDR3 DNA is TGTGCCAGCAGTGAACTAAGGGCGGTCCCCAGGCGGGATACGCAGTATTTT. It yields the protein CASSELRAVPRRDTQYF. Filled out from reference TRBV2 and TRBJ2-3, the complete variable domain reads EPEVTQTPSHQVTQMGQEVILRCVPISNHLYFYWYRQILGQKVEFLVSFYNNEISEKSEIFDDQFSVERPDGSNFTLKIRSTKLEDSAMYFCASSELRAVPRRDTQYFGPGTRLTVL.

This rearrangement joins TRBV12-3 or TRBV12-4 to TRBJ2-7; D is unclear. The CDR3 runs to 13 residues. The ends were cut back, 10 bases at V and 2 bases at J, with 15 bases in the middle. CDR3 region: CATSIGSAYEQYF. In nucleotides, the CDR3 is TGTGCCACCTCTATAGGGTCAGCCTACGAGCAGTACTTC.